This T cell receptor beta chain was sequenced during a study of blood T cell repertoires in COVID-19. Across the study: Sites in the United States, Italy and Spain provided acute and convalescent COVID-19 samples. T cells, B-cell-depleted T cells, or PBMCs provided the cDNA or gDNA that served as material.

Sequencing was performed with immunoSEQ multiplex PCR; in TCRdb, only in-frame clones are kept and a portion is missing. The table lists around 100,000 clones, 85% of them singletons. Germline CDR1 is MDHEN and CDR2 is SYDVKM. The V end lost 4 bases, the J end lost 3 bases, and 12 bases lay between the germline ends. The CDR3 contains 15 residues. This clonotype was obtained from a human donor in a cohort sampled during active COVID-19. The source material was peripheral blood. This chain links TRBV28 with TRBJ2-2; TRBD2 is a possible D gene (5 bases). The CDR3 is CASSSQSGYTGELFF. CDR3 nucleotide sequence: TGTGCCAGCAGTTCCCAAAGCGGTTACACCGGGGAGCTGTTTTTT. The full variable domain, in which reference TRBV28 and TRBJ2-2 provide the parts outside the CDR3, is DVKVTQSSRYLVKRTGEKVFLECVQDMDHENMFWYRQDPGLGLRLIYFSYDVKMKEKGDIPEGYSVSREKKERFSLILESASTNQTSMYLCASSSQSGYTGELFFGEGSRLTVL.